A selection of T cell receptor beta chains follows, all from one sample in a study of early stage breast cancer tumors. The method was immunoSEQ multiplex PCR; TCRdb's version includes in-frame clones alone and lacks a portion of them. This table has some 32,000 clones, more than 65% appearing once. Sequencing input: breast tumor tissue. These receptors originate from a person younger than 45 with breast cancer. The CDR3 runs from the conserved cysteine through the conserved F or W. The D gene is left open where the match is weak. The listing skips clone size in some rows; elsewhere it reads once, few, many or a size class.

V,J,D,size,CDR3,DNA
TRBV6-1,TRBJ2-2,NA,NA,CASSSTGTGELFF,TGTGCCAGCAGTTCGACAGGCACCGGGGAGCTGTTTTTT
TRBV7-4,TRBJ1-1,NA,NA,CASSQEPEAFF,TGTGCCAGCAGCCAGGAGCCTGAAGCTTTCTTT
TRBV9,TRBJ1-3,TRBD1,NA,CASSVDPSTGVGNTIYF,TGTGCCAGCAGCGTAGACCCATCGACAGGGGTCGGAAACACCATATATTTT
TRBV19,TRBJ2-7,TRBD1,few,CASSITGTGGNEQYF,TGTGCCAGTAGTATTACCGGGACAGGGGGCAACGAGCAGTACTTC
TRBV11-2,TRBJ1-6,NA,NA,CASSRGSNSPLHF,TGTGCCAGCAGCCGGGGGAGTAATTCACCCCTCCACTTT
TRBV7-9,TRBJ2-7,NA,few,CASSSGTLEQYF,TGTGCCAGCAGCTCCGGGACCCTGGAGCAGTACTTC
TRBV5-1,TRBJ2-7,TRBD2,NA,CASSLGDYTYEQYF,TGCGCCAGCAGCTTAGGGGACTATACCTACGAGCAGTACTTC
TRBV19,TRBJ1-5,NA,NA,CASSKEAGVSNQPQHF,TGTGCCAGTAGTAAGGAAGCAGGAGTTAGCAATCAGCCCCAGCATTTT
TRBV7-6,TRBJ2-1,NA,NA,CASSLRPGTEYNEQFF,TGTGCCAGCAGCCTACGCCCCGGGACTGAGTACAATGAGCAGTTCTTC
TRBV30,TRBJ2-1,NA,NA,CACVKDRHYNEQFF,TGTGCCTGTGTTAAGGACCGGCACTACAATGAGCAGTTCTTC
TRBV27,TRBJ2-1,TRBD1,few,CASSLNLGQRSDEQFF,TGTGCCAGCAGTTTAAACCTGGGACAGAGGTCAGATGAGCAGTTCTTC